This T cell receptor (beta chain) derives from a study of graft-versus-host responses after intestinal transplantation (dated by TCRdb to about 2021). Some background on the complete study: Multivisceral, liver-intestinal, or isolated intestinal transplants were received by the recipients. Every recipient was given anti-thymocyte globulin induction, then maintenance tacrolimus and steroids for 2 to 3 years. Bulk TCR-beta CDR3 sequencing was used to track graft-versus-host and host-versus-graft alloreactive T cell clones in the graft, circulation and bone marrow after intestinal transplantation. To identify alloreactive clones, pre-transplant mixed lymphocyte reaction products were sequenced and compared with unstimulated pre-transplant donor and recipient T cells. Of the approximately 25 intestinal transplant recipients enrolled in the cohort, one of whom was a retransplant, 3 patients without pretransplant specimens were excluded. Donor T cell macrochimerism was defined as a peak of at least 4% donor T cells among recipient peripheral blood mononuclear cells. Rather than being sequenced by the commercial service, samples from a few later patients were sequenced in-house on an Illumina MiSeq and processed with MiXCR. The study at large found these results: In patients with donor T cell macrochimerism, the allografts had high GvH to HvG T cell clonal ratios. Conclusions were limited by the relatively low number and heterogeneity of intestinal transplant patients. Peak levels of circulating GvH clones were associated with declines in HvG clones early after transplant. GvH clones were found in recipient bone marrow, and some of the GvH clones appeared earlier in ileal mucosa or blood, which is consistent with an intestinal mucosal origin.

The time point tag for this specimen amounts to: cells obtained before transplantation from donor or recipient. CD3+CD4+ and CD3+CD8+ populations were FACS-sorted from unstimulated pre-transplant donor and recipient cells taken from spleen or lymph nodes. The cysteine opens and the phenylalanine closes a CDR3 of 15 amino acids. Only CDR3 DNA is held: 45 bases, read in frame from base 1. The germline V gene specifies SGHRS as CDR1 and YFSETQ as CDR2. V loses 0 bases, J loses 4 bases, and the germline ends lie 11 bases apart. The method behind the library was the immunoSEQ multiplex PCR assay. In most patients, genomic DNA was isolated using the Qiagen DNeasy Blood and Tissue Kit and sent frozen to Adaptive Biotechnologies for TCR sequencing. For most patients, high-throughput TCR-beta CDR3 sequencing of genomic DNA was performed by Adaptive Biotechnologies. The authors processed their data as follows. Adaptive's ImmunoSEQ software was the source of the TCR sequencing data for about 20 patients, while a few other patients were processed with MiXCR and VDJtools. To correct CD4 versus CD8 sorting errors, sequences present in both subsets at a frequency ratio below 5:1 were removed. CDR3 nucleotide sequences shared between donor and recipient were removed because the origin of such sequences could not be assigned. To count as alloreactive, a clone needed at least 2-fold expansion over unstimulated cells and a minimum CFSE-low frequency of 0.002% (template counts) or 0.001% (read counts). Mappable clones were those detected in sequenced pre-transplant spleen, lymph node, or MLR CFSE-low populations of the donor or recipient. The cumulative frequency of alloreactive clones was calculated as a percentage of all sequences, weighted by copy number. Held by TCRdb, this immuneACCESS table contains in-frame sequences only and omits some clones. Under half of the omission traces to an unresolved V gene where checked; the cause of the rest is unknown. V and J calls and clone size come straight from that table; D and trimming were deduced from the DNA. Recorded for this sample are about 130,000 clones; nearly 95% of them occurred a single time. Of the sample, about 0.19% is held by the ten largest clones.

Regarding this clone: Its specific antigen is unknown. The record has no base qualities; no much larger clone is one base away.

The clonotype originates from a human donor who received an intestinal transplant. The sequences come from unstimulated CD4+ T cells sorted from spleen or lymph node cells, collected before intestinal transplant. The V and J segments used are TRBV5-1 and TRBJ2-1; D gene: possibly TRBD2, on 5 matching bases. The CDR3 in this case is CASSLDKPGYNEQFF. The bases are TGCGCCAGCAGCTTGGATAAGCCGGGATACAATGAGCAGTTCTTC.